This TCR beta chain was found in a study of CXCR3-negative and CXCR3-positive naive CD8 T cells. CD45RO-CCR7+CD27+CD95- defined naive CD8+ T cells. Notes on the study in general: TRB CDR3s of CXCR3-positive naive cells were more hydrophobic than those of CXCR3-negative naive cells.

A word on this clonotype: The antigen remains undetermined.

This CDR3 comprises 14 residues. Libraries of TRB cDNA were made by 5' RACE and carried UMIs. TCRdb re-called the 5' RACE reads; every CDR3 protein appears as one record, without DNA. The record lists around 80,000 distinct CDR3 sequences, of which the ten most abundant hold roughly 0.64%. The sequencing input was naive CXCR3+ CD8+ T cells from blood. The subset denotes: CD45RO-CCR7+CD27+CD95- naive CD8+ T cells expressing CXCR3 (TNR3+). This sequence was found in a human donor in good health. Some clones in this sample may be carry-over from other donors' samples. The chain employs TRBV12-3 or TRBV12-4 and TRBJ2-1; without DNA, the TCRdb call of TRBD1 cannot be checked. Here the CDR3 reads CASSLSDRDNEQFF.